This passage covers 23 T cell receptor beta chains from one sample sequenced in a study of T cells after yellow fever vaccination (dated by TCRdb to between 2018 and 2021). The receptor library was made with 5' RACE. Instrument used: Illumina HiSeq 2500. Starting from the raw public reads, TCRdb applied fastp trimming at Q25, assembled clones with MiXCR and retained in-frame beta chains. Here each entry gathers all rows of one CDR3 protein and keeps the most common genes and DNA. The sample table lists 450,000 to 600,000 distinct CDR3 sequences, 17% of them with a count of one. The ten largest account for 15% to 20% of the sample. In light of the paper, this sample's treatment or condition label describes: live attenuated yellow fever vaccine strain. The source was PBMCs, collected 5 days after the first yellow fever vaccination. The receptors come from a man in his late teens or twenties who received the YFV17D yellow fever vaccine.

The gene calls are TRBV20-1 and TRBJ2-1; D is undetermined. This CDR3 spans 9 amino acids. Trimming left V 3 bases short and J 12 bases short, with 6 bases between. Germline V gene data show CDR1 as DFQATT and CDR2 as SNEGSKA (reference sequence). In nucleotides, the CDR3 is TGCAGTGCTAGTTCCAGGCAGTTCTTC. This translates into CSASSRQFF.

The CDR3 DNA reads as TGCGCCAGCAGCTTCCCCGGAGAAAAACTGTTTTTT. It encodes CASSFPGEKLFF. The V call is TRBV5-1, the J call TRBJ1-4, with D unresolved. With 2 bases removed from V and 8 bases from J, the gap between germline ends came to 7 bases. Germline V gene lookup returns CDR1 SGHRS and CDR2 YFSETQ. CDR3 length equals 12 residues.

J is TRBJ2-5 and V is TRBV18; D possibly corresponds to TRBD1 (5 bases). Trimming took off 1 base at V and 0 bases at J, with 15 bases between the two ends. CDR1 is KGHSH and CDR2 is LQKENI in the germline V gene. CDR3 size: 17 residues. In DNA, the CDR3 is TGTGCCAGCTCACCACATGGGTCAGCCAGGGACCAAGAGACCCAGTACTTC. Amino acids: CASSPHGSARDQETQYF. The whole variable domain, remainder taken from reference TRBV18 and TRBJ2-5, is NAGVMQNPRHLVRRRGQEARLRCSPMKGHSHVYWYRQLPEEGLKFMVYLQKENIIDESGMPKERFSAEFPKEGPSILRIQQVVRGDSAAYFCASSPHGSARDQETQYFGPGTRLLVL.

The chain couples TRBV9 to TRBJ1-2; the D is unclear. The CDR3 has 14 residues. CDR1 is SGDLS and CDR2 is YYNGEE in the germline V gene. V dropped 3 bases and J dropped 3 bases, with 12 bases sitting between them. The DNA for the CDR3 is TGTGCCAGCAGCGCATCTACATCTGACTATGGCTACACCTTC. Encoded protein: CASSASTSDYGYTF.

The chain employs TRBV12-3 or TRBV12-4 and TRBJ1-3; unclear D gene. This CDR3 comprises 15 residues. The V gene lost 2 bases and the J gene lost 0 bases, with 8 bases spanning the gap. In DNA form, the CDR3 reads TGTGCCAGCAGTTTAAAGCCCATCTCTGGAAACACCATATATTTT. Translation: CASSLKPISGNTIYF.

This chain uses TRBV10-3 with TRBJ2-7; D perhaps matches TRBD2 (5 bases). The length of the CDR3 is 13 residues. V was trimmed by 8 bases and J by 6 bases, leaving 17 bases between them. Germline V gene data show CDR1 as ENHRY and CDR2 as SYGVKD. The CDR3 DNA is TGTGCCATCGGCCTGACGGGGTCGCGCGAGCAGTACTTC. It yields the protein CAIGLTGSREQYF.

The genes are TRBV20-1 and TRBJ2-3; no firm D call. CDR1 is DFQATT and CDR2 is SNEGSKA in the germline V gene (reference sequence). The CDR3 runs to 12 residues. The CDR3 sequence: CSPWSLYNTQYF. The CDR3 DNA sequence: TGCAGCCCTTGGTCACTTTACAATACGCAGTATTTT.

This clonotype appeared many times. The chain carries TRBV5-5 and TRBJ2-1; D gene ambiguous. V lost 1 base and J 6 bases, leaving 8 bases between the germline ends. Per germline, CDR1 SGHKS and CDR2 YYEKEE (reference sequence). This CDR3 region has 13 residues. For the CDR3, the DNA is TGTGCCAGCAGCTTGATATTAGGCAATGAGCAGTTCTTC. This gives the protein CASSLILGNEQFF. Full variable domain (missing parts from reference TRBV5-5 and TRBJ2-1): DAGVTQSPTHLIKTRGQQVTLRCSPISGHKSVSWYQQVLGQGPQFIFQYYEKEERGRGNFPDRFSARQFPNYSSELNVNALLLGDSALYLCASSLILGNEQFFGPGTRLTVL.

V gene TRBV5-1 combines with J gene TRBJ1-1; D may be TRBD1 (5 bases). CDR3 length: 15 residues. Germline V CDR1 and CDR2: SGHRS, YFSETQ. Trimming removed 4 bases from V and 4 bases from J, with 17 bases in between. CDR3 nucleotides: TGCGCCAGCAGCGTGGGGGAGGAGGGCGGCACTGAAGCTTTCTTT. Its translation is CASSVGEEGGTEAFF. Supplemented by reference TRBV5-1 and TRBJ1-1, the full variable domain reads KAGVTQTPRYLIKTRGQQVTLSCSPISGHRSVSWYQQTPGQGLQFLFEYFSETQRNKGNFPGRFSGRQFSNSRSEMNVSTLELGDSALYLCASSVGEEGGTEAFFGQGTRLTVV.

The chain recombines TRBV4-3 with TRBJ1-1; D unclear. The V gene's germline CDR1 is LGHNA and CDR2 YSLEER. The CDR3 is 13 residues long. Trimming cost V 3 bases and J 2 bases, with 7 bases left between them. DNA for the CDR3: TGCGCCAGCAGCCATAAAACTAACACTGAAGCTTTCTTT. It encodes CASSHKTNTEAFF.

This clonotype has more than one count but fewer than ten. The gene calls are TRBV9 and TRBJ2-1; D is uncertain. This CDR3 has 13 amino acids. Germline CDR1 is SGDLS and CDR2 is YYNGEE. The germline V and J ends were trimmed by 0 bases and 4 bases, with 5 bases remaining between them. Here the CDR3 reads CASSVGEYNEQFF. In DNA form, the CDR3 reads TGTGCCAGCAGCGTAGGGGAATACAATGAGCAGTTCTTC.

This clonotype was observed at least ten times. The V and J genes are TRBV5-1 and TRBJ1-6; D gene uncertain. The CDR3 is made up of 13 amino acids. The V gene's germline CDR1 is SGHRS and CDR2 YFSETQ. V was clipped by 0 bases and J by 7 bases, with 5 bases between them. The CDR3 DNA follows: TGCGCCAGCAGCTTGGGGCTGAATTCACCCCTCCACTTT. It is translated as CASSLGLNSPLHF.

This clonotype was observed a handful of times. The CDR3 is CASTSTGKSPLHF. DNA for the CDR3: TGTGCCAGCACCTCGACAGGGAAGTCACCCCTCCACTTT. The rearrangement links TRBV12-3 or TRBV12-4 to TRBJ1-6; 7 bases align to TRBD1. This CDR3 is built from 13 residues. V dropped 7 bases and J dropped 10; count of bases not matched to a gene: 7.

This clonotype was counted between two and nine times. This chain uses TRBV20-1 with TRBJ2-5, with 9 bases fitting TRBD2. Germline V CDR1 and CDR2: DFQATT, SNEGSKA (reference sequence). The CDR3 extends over 15 amino acids. V was pared by 3 bases and J by 4 bases, with 9 bases of the junction left unmatched. The CDR3 loop is CSASQASGVSETQYF. CDR3 in DNA: TGCAGTGCTAGTCAGGCTAGCGGGGTTTCAGAGACCCAGTACTTC.

The chain employs TRBV12-3 or TRBV12-4 and TRBJ2-5; TRBD1 might be the D (5 bases). The CDR3 runs 15 residues. V lost 7 bases to trimming and J lost 1 base, with 16 bases between them. The CDR3 sequence is CASTQFSGSQETQYF. The CDR3 nucleotides read TGTGCCAGCACCCAATTCTCAGGGTCCCAAGAGACCCAGTACTTC.

This chain uses TRBV2 with TRBJ2-2; maybe TRBD2 (7 bases). The CDR3 has 15 amino acids. Germline CDR1 reads SNHLY; CDR2 reads FYNNEI. Trimming stripped 5 bases from V and 4 bases from J, with 14 bases between. The CDR3, as DNA: TGTGCCAGCAGTCCCGGGGGGCCCTCCACCGGGGAGCTGTTTTTT. Its translation: CASSPGGPSTGELFF.

This clonotype was seen more than once but under ten times. The CDR3 DNA is TGTGCCAGCACCCGGGGGAGGGTCGATAATTCACCCCTCCACTTT. Its translation: CASTRGRVDNSPLHF. The chain is built from TRBV6-1 and TRBJ1-6, with TRBD1 as a possible D gene (5 bases). V was pared by 7 bases and J by 5 bases, with 15 bases between. Germline V gives CDR1 MNHNS, CDR2 SASEGT. The CDR3 contains 15 residues.

This clonotype was seen many times. The chain links TRBV29-1 to TRBJ2-7; D is perhaps TRBD1 or TRBD2 (5 bases each). The CDR3 consists of 13 residues. Germline lookup yields CDR1 SQVTM and CDR2 ANQGSEA. The germline V and J ends were trimmed by 3 bases and 2 bases, with 11 bases remaining between them. In DNA, the CDR3 is TGCAGCGTTGAGGGGGACGTTACCTACGAGCAGTACTTC. This sequence encodes CSVEGDVTYEQYF.

V is TRBV7-9 and J is TRBJ1-1; D gene uncertain. V lost 3 bases and J 4 bases, leaving 9 bases between the germline ends. Germline V gene lookup returns CDR1 SEHNR and CDR2 FQNEAQ (reference sequence). The CDR3 has 13 residues. CDR3 sequence reads: CASSLEKGTEAFF. In DNA form, the CDR3 reads TGTGCCAGCAGCTTGGAAAAGGGCACTGAAGCTTTCTTT.

This clonotype occurred many times. The chain joins TRBV12-3 or TRBV12-4 to TRBJ2-1; D might be TRBD2 (6 bases). There are 11 residues in the CDR3. The ends were cut back, 6 bases at V and 12 bases at J, with 12 bases in the middle. Here the CDR3 DNA reads TGTGCCAGCAGCAGTCCCGGGGGGCAGTTCTTC. Amino acid sequence: CASSSPGGQFF.

The chain combines TRBV6-1 with TRBJ2-1, with D perhaps assigned TRBD1 or TRBD2 (6 bases each). The CDR3 is 16 residues long. Germline V gene data show CDR1 as MNHNS and CDR2 as SASEGT. V was shortened by 6 bases and J by 3 bases, with 18 bases between the two germline ends. The CDR3 region has the DNA TGTGCCAGCAGCATCCTTTCGGGGGCCCACTACAATGAGCAGTTCTTC. This translates into CASSILSGAHYNEQFF.

The V gene is TRBV5-1, the J gene TRBJ2-5; tentatively, D is TRBD2 (5 bases). Trimming stripped 0 bases from V and 5 bases from J, with 11 bases between. The CDR3 extends over 14 amino acids. The germline V gene has CDR1 SGHRS and CDR2 YFSETQ. In nucleotides, the CDR3 is TGCGCCAGCAGCTTGGATATCGAGCGGGAGACCCAGTACTTC. It is translated as CASSLDIERETQYF.

The chain recombines TRBV19 with TRBJ2-3; D perhaps matches TRBD1 (6 bases). Germline CDR1 is LNHDA and CDR2 is SQIVND (reference sequence). The CDR3 spans 14 residues. Trimming shortened V by 3 bases and J by 3 bases, and 10 bases separated the two germline ends. In nucleotides, the CDR3 is TGTGCCAGTAGTATGGCCAGGGGAACAGATACGCAGTATTTT. This translates into CASSMARGTDTQYF.